The 15 T cell receptor beta chains given below trace back to one sample, sequenced in a study of Graves' ophthalmopathy and Graves' hyperthyroidism. RNA transcripts were the template, and TCR beta CDR3 regions were amplified from them. The workflow started with a first-round RT-PCR run with HTBI primers and then moved on to a second-round multiplex PCR. TCRdb re-called the multiplex PCR reads with MiXCR, one entry per CDR3 protein. The sample has roughly 300,000 distinct CDR3 sequences; 15% to 20% are singletons. The material sequenced was peripheral blood. Receptor source: an adult man with Graves' ophthalmopathy.

This clonotype has a count of ten or more. The chain has TRBV30 and TRBJ2-7; the match to TRBD1 covers 7 bases. Looked up from germline, CDR1 is GTSNPN and CDR2 is SVGIG (reference sequence). After removal of 5 bases from V and 3 bases from J, the junction contained 10 bases not matched to a gene. The CDR3 extends over 14 amino acids. In DNA form, the CDR3 reads TGTGCCTGGGCGGCGGACAGGAAAGGCTACGAGCAGTACTTC. Amino acids: CAWAADRKGYEQYF. Complete variable domain (other parts from reference TRBV30 and TRBJ2-7): SQTIHQWPATLVQPVGSPLSLECTVEGTSNPNLYWYRQAAGRGLQLLFYSVGIGQISSEVPQNLSASRPQDRQFILSSKKLLLSDSGFYLCAWAADRKGYEQYFGPGTRLTVT.

Many counts were recorded for this clonotype. This sequence joins TRBV6-1 and TRBJ2-7; maybe TRBD2 (5 bases). V gave up 8 bases and J gave up 0 bases, with 17 bases separating them. Germline V gene data show CDR1 as MNHNS and CDR2 as SASEGT. This CDR3 has 15 amino acids. CDR3 region: CASHIVRASSYEQYF. In DNA form, the CDR3 reads TGTGCCAGCCACATAGTGAGGGCCTCCTCCTACGAGCAGTACTTC.

V is TRBV20-1 and J is TRBJ2-5, with D perhaps matching TRBD1 (6 bases). Germline V gene lookup returns CDR1 DFQATT and CDR2 SNEGSKA (reference sequence). V lost 1 base to trimming and J lost 0 bases, with 6 bases between them. CDR3 length: 13 residues. As DNA, the CDR3 is TGCAGTGCTAGAGCAGGGGACCAAGAGACCCAGTACTTC. Protein product: CSARAGDQETQYF.

This clonotype was counted at least ten times. J is TRBJ2-7 and V is TRBV6-1; the match to TRBD2 covers 10 bases. The CDR3 has 14 residues. Germline V gene data show CDR1 as MNHNS and CDR2 as SASEGT. Germline trimming cut 2 bases from V and 5 bases from J; bases unmatched to any gene: 3. CDR3 protein: CASSELAGVHEQYF. The CDR3 coding sequence is TGTGCCAGCAGTGAACTAGCGGGAGTTCACGAGCAGTACTTC.

This clonotype has ten or more counts. V usage is TRBV6-2 or TRBV6-3 and J usage is TRBJ2-7; 8 bases are a match to TRBD1. Per germline, CDR1 MNHEY and CDR2 SVGEGT. Unmatched junction bases numbered 3, after V lost 8 bases and J lost 3 bases. The CDR3 contains 12 residues. CDR3 residues: CASGRGHYEQYF. The CDR3 nucleotides read TGTGCCAGCGGCAGGGGGCACTACGAGCAGTACTTC.

The sample holds many counts of this clonotype. The chain has TRBV6-1 and TRBJ1-2, with a possible D match to TRBD1 (5 bases). Germline-derived CDR1 and CDR2 are MNHNS and SASEGT. This CDR3 comprises 15 residues. Trimming removed 1 base at V and 3 bases at J, with 12 bases between. CDR3 loop: CASSEGQPTHYGYTF. In DNA form, the CDR3 reads TGTGCCAGCAGTGAAGGACAGCCCACTCACTATGGCTACACCTTC.

This clonotype was detected many times. V gene TRBV6-5 combines with J gene TRBJ2-7; tentatively, D is TRBD1 or TRBD2 (5 bases each). Germline loops: CDR1 MNHEY, CDR2 SVGAGI. The germline V and J ends were trimmed by 3 bases and 2 bases, with 26 bases remaining between them. The CDR3 consists of 19 residues. CDR3 amino acids: CASSYYFTGSGRKTYEQYF. DNA for the CDR3: TGTGCCAGCAGTTATTACTTTACAGGATCGGGACGAAAAACCTACGAGCAGTACTTC.

The sample holds many counts of this clonotype. CDR3 region: CSVWTGGSYEQYF. The CDR3 DNA reads as TGCAGCGTCTGGACAGGGGGAAGTTACGAGCAGTACTTC. The chain uses TRBV29-1 and TRBJ2-7; 10 nucleotides match TRBD1. Germline CDR1 and CDR2: SQVTM and ANQGSEA. Unmatched junction bases numbered 6, after V lost 6 bases and J lost 4 bases. The CDR3 has 13 residues.

The chain links TRBV7-2 to TRBJ2-7; possibly TRBD2 for D (7 bases). The CDR3 has 15 residues. Deletions cut 5 bases from V and 3 bases from J, with 17 bases between. CDR1 is SGHTA, CDR2 FQGNSA, per germline. This CDR3 reads CASSKGGGGDYEQYF. The CDR3, as DNA: TGTGCCAGCAGCAAAGGGGGGGGTGGAGACTACGAGCAGTACTTC. Full variable domain (remainder filled in from reference TRBV7-2 and TRBJ2-7): GAGVSQSPSNKVTEKGKDVELRCDPISGHTALYWYRQSLGQGLEFLIYFQGNSAPDKSGLPSDRFSAERTGGSVSTLTIQRTQQEDSAVYLCASSKGGGGDYEQYFGPGTRLTVT.

This clonotype was seen many times. The chain recombines TRBV5-1 with TRBJ1-2; 7 nucleotides line up with TRBD1. Germline values: CDR1 SGHRS, CDR2 YFSETQ. After removal of 3 bases from V and 0 bases from J, the junction contained 8 bases not matched to a gene. This CDR3 is 16 amino acids long. CDR3 region: CASSWDRSITNYGYTF. In nucleotides, the CDR3 is TGCGCCAGCAGCTGGGACAGATCGATAACTAACTATGGCTACACCTTC.

This clonotype was seen repeatedly, ten times or more. V is TRBV5-1 and J is TRBJ2-7, with a weak D call TRBD2 (5 bases). From germline, CDR1 is SGHRS and CDR2 YFSETQ. The CDR3 is made up of 13 amino acids. V lost 5 bases and J lost 3, with 12 bases in between. The DNA of the CDR3 is TGCGCCAGCAGATACTCCGGGAACTACGAGCAGTACTTC. It translates to CASRYSGNYEQYF.

This clonotype was counted only a few times. The V and J genes are TRBV4-2 and TRBJ2-3; a possible D gene is TRBD2 (6 bases). This CDR3 contains 15 residues. The germline V gene has CDR1 LGHNA and CDR2 YNFKEQ. The V end lost 4 bases, the J end lost 7 bases, and 18 bases lay between the germline ends. The CDR3 loop reads CASSPGGGEANTQYF. Here the CDR3 DNA reads TGTGCCAGCAGCCCCGGCGGAGGGGAGGCGAATACGCAGTATTTT.

In this sample, this clonotype turned up many times. The chain employs TRBV5-1 and TRBJ2-2; weak D call: TRBD2 (5 bases). V was pared by 0 bases and J by 3 bases, with 12 bases between. Germline V gene sequence: CDR1 SGHRS, CDR2 YFSETQ. This CDR3 is built from 16 residues. The CDR3 nucleotides read TGCGCCAGCAGCTTGGCCCTGGGAGTTCACACCGGGGAGCTGTTTTTT. Translated, it gives CASSLALGVHTGELFF.

This chain joins TRBV30 and TRBJ1-3; D is possibly TRBD1 (5 bases). V lost 2 bases to trimming and J lost 0 bases, with 14 bases between them. This CDR3 contains 16 residues. Looked up from germline, CDR1 is GTSNPN and CDR2 is SVGIG (reference sequence). CDR3: CAWSYLGDSSGNTIYF. Here the CDR3 DNA reads TGTGCCTGGAGTTACTTAGGGGACTCCTCTGGAAACACCATATATTTT.

The chain combines TRBV5-6 with TRBJ1-6; 7 positions match TRBD1. Trimming removed 4 bases from V and 4 bases from J; junction bases left unmatched: 5. CDR3 length: 15 amino acids. CDR1 is SGHDT and CDR2 is YYEEEE in the germline V gene. This chain's CDR3 is CASSQGQLYNSPLHF. CDR3 DNA sequence: TGTGCCAGCAGCCAGGGACAGCTTTATAATTCACCCCTCCACTTT. The full variable domain, its missing parts supplied by reference TRBV5-6 and TRBJ1-6, is DAGVTQSPTHLIKTRGQQVTLRCSPKSGHDTVSWYQQALGQGPQFIFQYYEEEERQRGNFPDRFSGHQFPNYSSELNVNALLLGDSALYLCASSQGQLYNSPLHFGNGTRLTVT.